The rows below give T cell receptor beta chains drawn from one sample of a study of monozygotic twins with inflammatory bowel disease. One entry per CDR3 protein, without DNA, is what TCRdb gives after re-calling the 5' RACE reads. This table lists 150,000 or so distinct CDR3 sequences. Sequences were obtained from blood. These receptor sequences come from a human donor with ulcerative colitis or Crohn's disease, or a healthy co-twin of an affected twin (not recorded which). Each CDR3 is given with its conserved first and last residue. Each record gives: J gene, V gene, CDR3 protein.

>TRBJ2-2|TRBV12-3/TRBV12-4
CASSLAGSGDTGELFF
>TRBJ2-1|TRBV5-1
CASSLAPTGVHEQFF
>TRBJ1-2|TRBV9
CASSPGTVYGYTF
>TRBJ1-1|TRBV20-1
CSARVGSTNTEAFF
>TRBJ1-1|TRBV4-1
CASSQGSRGNTEAFF
>TRBJ2-1|TRBV24-1
CATSDTPLHGPYNEQFF
>TRBJ2-5|TRBV7-2
CASSLGGRRETQYF
>TRBJ1-6|TRBV5-1
CASSLAGLNSPLHF
>TRBJ2-3|TRBV5-1
CASSLASGGSTQYF
>TRBJ2-5|TRBV9
CASSSPRGRGSETQYF
>TRBJ1-3|TRBV4-1
CASSQDTGAGNTIYF
>TRBJ1-4|TRBV12-3/TRBV12-4
CASAGRGIFSGLFF
>TRBJ2-2|TRBV5-4
CASRPSSGGMNTGELFF
>TRBJ2-1|TRBV3-1
CASSSTSGRSYNEQFF
>TRBJ2-2|TRBV27
CASSLEGNTGELFF
>TRBJ1-1|TRBV5-1
CASSLGQGWNTEAFF
>TRBJ1-5|TRBV12-3/TRBV12-4
CASSLGPDNQPQHF
>TRBJ1-6|TRBV20-1
CSAIRPGETNSPLHF
>TRBJ1-3|TRBV12-5
CASGSTGTGGTIYF
>TRBJ1-6|TRBV10-3
CAISGSNSPLHF
>TRBJ1-4|TRBV11-2
CASSLGDRVGTEKLFF
>TRBJ1-4|TRBV12-3/TRBV12-4
CASGQATEKLFF
>TRBJ2-2|TRBV7-9
CASKRSRGGDTGELFF
>TRBJ2-6|TRBV29-1
CSVKGGVGSGANVLTF
>TRBJ2-5|TRBV7-6
CASSFRDIQETQYF
>TRBJ2-7|TRBV7-6
CASSPGALYEQYF
>TRBJ2-7|TRBV6-2/TRBV6-3
CASSYSSAGGYEQYF
>TRBJ2-1|TRBV12-3/TRBV12-4
CASTLFRRRRDEQFF
>TRBJ1-5|TRBV20-1
CSAGGGYSNQPQHF
>TRBJ2-1|TRBV24-1
CATSGQVGGDEQFF
>TRBJ2-7|TRBV20-1
CSAKGDPATRGEQYF
>TRBJ2-3|TRBV23-1
CASSKANTQYF
>TRBJ1-2|TRBV5-1
CASSLDGGRSGYTF
>TRBJ1-5|TRBV30
CAFGQGGNQPQHF
>TRBJ1-5|TRBV5-5
CASSLRGAESNQPQHF
>TRBJ2-7|TRBV18
CASSLESHSAYEQYF
>TRBJ2-1|TRBV20-1
CSPVAANYNEQFF
>TRBJ1-5|TRBV7-2
CASSLEGGQSNQPQHF
>TRBJ1-6|TRBV29-1
CSVLTGLNSPLHF
>TRBJ2-3|TRBV7-6
CASSLAGLAGDLDTQYF
>TRBJ1-5|TRBV24-1
CATSGGSASEPQHF
>TRBJ2-7|TRBV7-9
CASSYSAGLVGEQYF
>TRBJ1-4|TRBV28
CASSLDDIQATNEKLFF
>TRBJ2-4|TRBV5-1
CASSFLAVTGQPNIQYF
>TRBJ1-1|TRBV30
CAWSVWGQNTEAFF
>TRBJ2-7|TRBV28
CASSPPGGLYEQYF
>TRBJ2-5|TRBV15
CATSRDLETQYF
>TRBJ2-7|TRBV19
CASSSTGASYEQYF
>TRBJ2-3|TRBV12-3/TRBV12-4
CASSFSGGTDTQYF
>TRBJ2-4|TRBV18
CARSPGDYIQYF